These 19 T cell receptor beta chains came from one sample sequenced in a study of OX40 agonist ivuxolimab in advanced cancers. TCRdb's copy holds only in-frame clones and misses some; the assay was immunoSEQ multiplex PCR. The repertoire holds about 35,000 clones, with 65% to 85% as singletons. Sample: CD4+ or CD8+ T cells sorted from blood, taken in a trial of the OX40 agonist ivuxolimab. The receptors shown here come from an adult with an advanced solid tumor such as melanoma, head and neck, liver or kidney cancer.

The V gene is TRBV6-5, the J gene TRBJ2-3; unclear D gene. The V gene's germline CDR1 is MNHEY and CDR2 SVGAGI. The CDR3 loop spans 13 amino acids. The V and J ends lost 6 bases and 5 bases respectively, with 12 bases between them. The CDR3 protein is CASSLAVGDTQYF. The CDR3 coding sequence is TGTGCCAGCAGCCTGGCCGTGGGAGATACGCAGTATTTT.

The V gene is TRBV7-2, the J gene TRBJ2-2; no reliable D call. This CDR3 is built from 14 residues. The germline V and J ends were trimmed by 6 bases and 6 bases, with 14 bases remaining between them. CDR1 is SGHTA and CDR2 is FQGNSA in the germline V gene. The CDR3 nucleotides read TGTGCCAGCAGGATGGGTAGCCCGGCCGGGGAGCTGTTTTTT. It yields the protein CASRMGSPAGELFF.

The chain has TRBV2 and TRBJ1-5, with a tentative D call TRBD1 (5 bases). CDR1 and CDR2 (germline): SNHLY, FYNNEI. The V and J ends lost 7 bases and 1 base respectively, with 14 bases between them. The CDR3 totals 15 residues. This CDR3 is CASMREQGSNQPQHF. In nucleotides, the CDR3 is TGTGCCAGCATGAGAGAGCAGGGAAGCAATCAGCCCCAGCATTTT.

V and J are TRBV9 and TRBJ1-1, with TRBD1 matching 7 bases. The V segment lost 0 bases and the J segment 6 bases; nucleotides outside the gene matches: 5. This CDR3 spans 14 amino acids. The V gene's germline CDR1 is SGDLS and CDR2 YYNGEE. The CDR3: CASSVGTGQSEAFF. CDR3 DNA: TGTGCCAGCAGCGTAGGGACAGGACAGTCTGAAGCTTTCTTT. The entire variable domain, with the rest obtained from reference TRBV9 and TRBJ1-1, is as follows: DSGVTQTPKHLITATGQRVTLRCSPRSGDLSVYWYQQSLDQGLQFLIQYYNGEERAKGNILERFSAQQFPDLHSELNLSSLELGDSALYFCASSVGTGQSEAFFGQGTRLTVV.

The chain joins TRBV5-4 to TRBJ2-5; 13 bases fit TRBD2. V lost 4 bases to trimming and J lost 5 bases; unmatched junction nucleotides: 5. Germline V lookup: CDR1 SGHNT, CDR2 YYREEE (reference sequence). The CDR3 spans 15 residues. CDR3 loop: CASSGGLAGSETQYF. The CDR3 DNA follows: TGTGCCAGCAGCGGGGGACTAGCGGGATCTGAGACCCAGTACTTC.

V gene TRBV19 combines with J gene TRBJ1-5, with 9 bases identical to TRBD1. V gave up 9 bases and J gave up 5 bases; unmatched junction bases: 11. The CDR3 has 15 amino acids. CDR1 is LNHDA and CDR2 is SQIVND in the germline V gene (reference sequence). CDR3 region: CASQTGTGKYQPQHF. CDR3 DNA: TGTGCCAGCCAAACCGGGACAGGGAAGTATCAGCCCCAGCATTTT.

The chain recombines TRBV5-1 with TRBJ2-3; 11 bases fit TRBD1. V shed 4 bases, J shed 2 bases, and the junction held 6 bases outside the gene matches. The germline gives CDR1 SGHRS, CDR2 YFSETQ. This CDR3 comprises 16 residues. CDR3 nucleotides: TGCGCCAGCAGCCATGGGACAGGGGGTATCACAGATACGCAGTATTTT. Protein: CASSHGTGGITDTQYF.

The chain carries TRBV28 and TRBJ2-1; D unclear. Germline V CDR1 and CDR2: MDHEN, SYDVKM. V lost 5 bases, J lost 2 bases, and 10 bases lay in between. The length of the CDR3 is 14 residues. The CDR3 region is CASSLLGTYNEQFF. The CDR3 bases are TGTGCCAGCAGTCTCCTTGGGACCTACAATGAGCAGTTCTTC. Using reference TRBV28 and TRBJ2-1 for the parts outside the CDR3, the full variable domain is DVKVTQSSRYLVKRTGEKVFLECVQDMDHENMFWYRQDPGLGLRLIYFSYDVKMKEKGDIPEGYSVSREKKERFSLILESASTNQTSMYLCASSLLGTYNEQFFGPGTRLTVL.

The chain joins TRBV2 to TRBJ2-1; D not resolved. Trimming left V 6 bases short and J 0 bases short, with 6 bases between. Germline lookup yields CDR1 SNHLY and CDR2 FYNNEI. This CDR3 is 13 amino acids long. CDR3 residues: CASRRSSYNEQFF. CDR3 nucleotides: TGTGCCAGCAGGCGGAGCTCCTACAATGAGCAGTTCTTC.

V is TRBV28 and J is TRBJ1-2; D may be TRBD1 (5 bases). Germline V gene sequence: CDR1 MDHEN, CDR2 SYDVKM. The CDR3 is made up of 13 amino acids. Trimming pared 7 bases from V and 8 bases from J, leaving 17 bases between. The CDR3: CASTVQLRGGYTF. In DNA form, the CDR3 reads TGTGCCAGCACAGTGCAGTTGCGGGGCGGCTACACCTTC.

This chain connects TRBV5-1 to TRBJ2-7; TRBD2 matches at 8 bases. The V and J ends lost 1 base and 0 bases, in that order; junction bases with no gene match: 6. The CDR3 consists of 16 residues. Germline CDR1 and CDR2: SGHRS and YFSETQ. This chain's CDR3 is CASSLTGGGLSYEQYF. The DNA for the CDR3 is TGCGCCAGCAGCTTGACCGGCGGGGGGCTCTCCTACGAGCAGTACTTC.

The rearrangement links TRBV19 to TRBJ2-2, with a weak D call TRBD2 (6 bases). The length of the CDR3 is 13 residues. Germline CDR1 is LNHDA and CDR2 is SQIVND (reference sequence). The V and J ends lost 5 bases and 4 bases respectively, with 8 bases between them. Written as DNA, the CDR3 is TGTGCCAGTAGTTGGAGGGTCACCGGGGAGCTGTTTTTT. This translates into CASSWRVTGELFF.

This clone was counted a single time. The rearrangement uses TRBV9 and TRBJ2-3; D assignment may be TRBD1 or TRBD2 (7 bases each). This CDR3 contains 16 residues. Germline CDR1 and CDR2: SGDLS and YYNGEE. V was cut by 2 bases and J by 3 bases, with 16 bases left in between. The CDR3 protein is CASSVTPGGGTDTQYF. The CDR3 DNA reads TGTGCCAGCAGCGTTACCCCAGGGGGGGGGACAGATACGCAGTATTTT.

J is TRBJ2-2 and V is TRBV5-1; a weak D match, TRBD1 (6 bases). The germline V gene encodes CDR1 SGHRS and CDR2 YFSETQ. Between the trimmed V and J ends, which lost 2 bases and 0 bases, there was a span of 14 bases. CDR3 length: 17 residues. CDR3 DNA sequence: TGCGCCAGCAGCTTATTACCGACAGGCGCGAACACCGGGGAGCTGTTTTTT. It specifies CASSLLPTGANTGELFF.

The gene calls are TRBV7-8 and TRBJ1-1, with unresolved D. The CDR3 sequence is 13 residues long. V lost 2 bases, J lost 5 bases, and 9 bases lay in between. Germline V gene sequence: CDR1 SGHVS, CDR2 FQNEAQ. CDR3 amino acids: CASSLSIRTEAFF. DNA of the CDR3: TGTGCCAGCAGCTTAAGCATAAGGACTGAAGCTTTCTTT.

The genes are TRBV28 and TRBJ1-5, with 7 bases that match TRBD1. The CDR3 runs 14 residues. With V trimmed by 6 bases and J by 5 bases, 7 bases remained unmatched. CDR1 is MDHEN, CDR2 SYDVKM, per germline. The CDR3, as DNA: TGTGCCAGCAGCCCGGACAGGATCTATCAGCCCCAGCATTTT. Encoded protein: CASSPDRIYQPQHF. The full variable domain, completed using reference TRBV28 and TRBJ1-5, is DVKVTQSSRYLVKRTGEKVFLECVQDMDHENMFWYRQDPGLGLRLIYFSYDVKMKEKGDIPEGYSVSREKKERFSLILESASTNQTSMYLCASSPDRIYQPQHFGDGTRLSIL.

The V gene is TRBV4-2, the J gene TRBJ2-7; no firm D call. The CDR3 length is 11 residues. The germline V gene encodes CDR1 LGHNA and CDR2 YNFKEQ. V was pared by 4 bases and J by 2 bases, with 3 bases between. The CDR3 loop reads CASSLAYEQYF. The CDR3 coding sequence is TGTGCCAGCAGCCTAGCCTACGAGCAGTACTTC.

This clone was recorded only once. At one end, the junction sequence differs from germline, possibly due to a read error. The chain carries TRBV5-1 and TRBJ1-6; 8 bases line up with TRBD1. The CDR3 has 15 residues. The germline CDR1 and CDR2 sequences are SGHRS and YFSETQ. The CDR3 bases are TGCGCCAGCAGCCCTCAGGGGGCGAGTAATTCACCCCCCCACTTT. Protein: CASSPQGASNSPPHF.

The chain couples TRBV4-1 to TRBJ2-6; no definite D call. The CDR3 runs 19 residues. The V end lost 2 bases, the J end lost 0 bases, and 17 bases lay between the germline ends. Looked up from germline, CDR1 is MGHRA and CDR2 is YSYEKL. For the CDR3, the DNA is TGCGCCAGCAGCCAACAGTCGGCCGCGGTCGGCTCTGGGGCCAACGTCCTGACTTTC. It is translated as CASSQQSAAVGSGANVLTF.